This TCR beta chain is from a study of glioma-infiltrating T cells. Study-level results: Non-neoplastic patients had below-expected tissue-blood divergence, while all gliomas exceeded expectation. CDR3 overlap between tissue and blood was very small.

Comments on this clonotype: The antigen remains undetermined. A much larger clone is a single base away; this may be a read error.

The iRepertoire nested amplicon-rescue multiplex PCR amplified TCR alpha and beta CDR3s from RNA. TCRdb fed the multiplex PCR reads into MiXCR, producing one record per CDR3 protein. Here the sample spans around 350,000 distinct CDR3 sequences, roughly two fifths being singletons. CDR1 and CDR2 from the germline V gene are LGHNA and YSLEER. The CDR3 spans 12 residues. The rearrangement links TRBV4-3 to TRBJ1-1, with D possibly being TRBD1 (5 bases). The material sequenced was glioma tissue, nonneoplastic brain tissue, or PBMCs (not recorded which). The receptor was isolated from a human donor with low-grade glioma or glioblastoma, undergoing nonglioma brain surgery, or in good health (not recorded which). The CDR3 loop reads CANSHDGHDAFF. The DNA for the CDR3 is TGCGCCAACAGCCATGACGGACATGATGCTTTCTTT.